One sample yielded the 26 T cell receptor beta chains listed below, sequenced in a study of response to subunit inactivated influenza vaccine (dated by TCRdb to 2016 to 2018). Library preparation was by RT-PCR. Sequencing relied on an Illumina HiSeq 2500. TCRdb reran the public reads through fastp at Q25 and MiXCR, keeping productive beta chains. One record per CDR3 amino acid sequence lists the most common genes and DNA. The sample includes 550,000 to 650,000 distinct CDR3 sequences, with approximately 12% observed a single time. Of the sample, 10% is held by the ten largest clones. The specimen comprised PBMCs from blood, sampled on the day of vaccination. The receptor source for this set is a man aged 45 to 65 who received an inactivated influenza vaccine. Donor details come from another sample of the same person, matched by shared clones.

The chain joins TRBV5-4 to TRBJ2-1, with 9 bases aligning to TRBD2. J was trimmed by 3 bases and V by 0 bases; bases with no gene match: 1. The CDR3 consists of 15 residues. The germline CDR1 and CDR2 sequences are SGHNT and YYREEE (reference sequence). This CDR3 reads CASSLGTSDYNEQFF. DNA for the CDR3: TGTGCCAGCAGCTTGGGGACTAGCGACTACAATGAGCAGTTCTTC.

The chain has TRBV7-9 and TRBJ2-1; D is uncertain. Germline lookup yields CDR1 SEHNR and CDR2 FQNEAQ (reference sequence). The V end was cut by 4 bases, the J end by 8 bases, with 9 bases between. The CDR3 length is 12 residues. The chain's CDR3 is CASSYWSYEQFF. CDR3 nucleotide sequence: TGTGCCAGCAGCTACTGGAGCTATGAGCAGTTCTTC.

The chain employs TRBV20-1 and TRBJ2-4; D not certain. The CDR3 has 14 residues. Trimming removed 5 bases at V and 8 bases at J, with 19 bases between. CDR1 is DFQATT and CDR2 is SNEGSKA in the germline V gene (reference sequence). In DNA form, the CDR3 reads TGCAGTGCTTCCCATTCCGGGTGGATGGACATTCAGTACTTC. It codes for CSASHSGWMDIQYF.

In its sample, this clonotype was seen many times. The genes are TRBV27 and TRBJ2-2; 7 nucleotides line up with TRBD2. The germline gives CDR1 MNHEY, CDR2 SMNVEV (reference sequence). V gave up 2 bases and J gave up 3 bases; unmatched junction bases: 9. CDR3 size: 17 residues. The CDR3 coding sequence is TGTGCCAGCAGTTTAATCGCTGGCGGGAGTTACACCGGGGAGCTGTTTTTT. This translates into CASSLIAGGSYTGELFF.

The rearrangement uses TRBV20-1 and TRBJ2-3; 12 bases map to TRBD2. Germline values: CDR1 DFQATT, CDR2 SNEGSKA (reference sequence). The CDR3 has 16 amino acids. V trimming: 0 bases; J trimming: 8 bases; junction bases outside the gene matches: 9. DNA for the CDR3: TGCAGTGCTAGAGATCAGCTAGCGGGGGGGCCGGGTACGCAGTATTTT. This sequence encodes CSARDQLAGGPGTQYF.

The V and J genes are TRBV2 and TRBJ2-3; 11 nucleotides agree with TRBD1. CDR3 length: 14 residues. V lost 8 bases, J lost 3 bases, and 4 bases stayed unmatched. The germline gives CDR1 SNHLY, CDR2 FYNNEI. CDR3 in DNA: TGTGCCAGCGGACAGGGGGCGCTAACAGATACGCAGTATTTT. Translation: CASGQGALTDTQYF.

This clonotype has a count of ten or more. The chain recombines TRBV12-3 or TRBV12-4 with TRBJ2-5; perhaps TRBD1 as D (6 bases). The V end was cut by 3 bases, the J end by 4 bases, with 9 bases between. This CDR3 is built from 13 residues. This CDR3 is CASSFVGAETQYF. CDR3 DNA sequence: TGTGCCAGCAGTTTTGTGGGGGCAGAGACCCAGTACTTC.

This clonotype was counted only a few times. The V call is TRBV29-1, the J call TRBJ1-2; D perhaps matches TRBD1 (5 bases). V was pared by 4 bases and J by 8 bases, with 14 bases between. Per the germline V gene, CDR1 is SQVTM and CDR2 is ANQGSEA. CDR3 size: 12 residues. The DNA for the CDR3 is TGCAGCGTTGTCCGGCAGGGAGGCGGCTACACCTTC. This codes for CSVVRQGGGYTF.

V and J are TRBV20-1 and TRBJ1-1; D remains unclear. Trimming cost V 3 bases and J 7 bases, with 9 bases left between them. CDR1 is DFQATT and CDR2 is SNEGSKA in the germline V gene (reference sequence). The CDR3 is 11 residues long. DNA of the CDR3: TGCAGTGCTAGCCGGTTGCTTGAAGCTTTCTTT. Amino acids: CSASRLLEAFF.

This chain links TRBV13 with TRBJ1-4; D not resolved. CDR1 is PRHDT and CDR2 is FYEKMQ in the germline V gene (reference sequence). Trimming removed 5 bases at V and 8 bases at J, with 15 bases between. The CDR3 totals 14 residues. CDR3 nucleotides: TGTGCCAGCAGCAACCACAGCTATCGCGAAAAACTGTTTTTT. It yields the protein CASSNHSYREKLFF.

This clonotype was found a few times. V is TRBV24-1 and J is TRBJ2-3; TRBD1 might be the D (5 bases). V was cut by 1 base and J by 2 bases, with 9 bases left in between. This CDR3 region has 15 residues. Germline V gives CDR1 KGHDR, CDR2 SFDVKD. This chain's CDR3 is CATSDLGVSTDTQYF. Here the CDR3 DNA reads TGTGCCACCAGTGATTTAGGGGTCTCCACAGATACGCAGTATTTT.

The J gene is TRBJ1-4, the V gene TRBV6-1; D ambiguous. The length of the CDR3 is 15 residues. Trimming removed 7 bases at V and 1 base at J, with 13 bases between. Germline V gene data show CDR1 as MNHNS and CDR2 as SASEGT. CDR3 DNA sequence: TGTGCCAGCACCCCCTCTTTAGGAACTAATGAAAAACTGTTTTTT. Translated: CASTPSLGTNEKLFF.

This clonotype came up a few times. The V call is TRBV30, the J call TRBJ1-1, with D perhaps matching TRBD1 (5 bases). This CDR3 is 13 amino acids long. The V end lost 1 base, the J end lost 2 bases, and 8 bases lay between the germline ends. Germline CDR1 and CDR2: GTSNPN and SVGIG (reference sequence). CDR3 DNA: TGTGCCTGGAGTGGGACAATTAACACTGAAGCTTTCTTT. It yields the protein CAWSGTINTEAFF.

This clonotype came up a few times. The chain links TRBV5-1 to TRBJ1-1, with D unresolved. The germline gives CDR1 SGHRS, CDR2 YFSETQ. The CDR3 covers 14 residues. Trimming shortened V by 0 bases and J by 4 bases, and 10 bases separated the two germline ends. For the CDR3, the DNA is TGCGCCAGCAGCTTGGCCAATAGTGGCACTGAAGCTTTCTTT. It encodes CASSLANSGTEAFF.

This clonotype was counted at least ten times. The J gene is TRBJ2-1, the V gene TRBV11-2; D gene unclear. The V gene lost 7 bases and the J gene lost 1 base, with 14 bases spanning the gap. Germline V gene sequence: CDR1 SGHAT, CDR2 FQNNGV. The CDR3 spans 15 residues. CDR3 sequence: CASTPSMASYNEQFF. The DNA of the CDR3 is TGTGCCAGCACCCCCTCCATGGCTTCCTACAATGAGCAGTTCTTC.

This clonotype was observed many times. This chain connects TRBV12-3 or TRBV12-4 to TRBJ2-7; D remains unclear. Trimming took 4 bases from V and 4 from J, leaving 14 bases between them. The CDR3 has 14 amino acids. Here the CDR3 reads CASSSSNWVYEQYF. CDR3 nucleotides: TGTGCCAGCAGTTCCTCGAATTGGGTTTACGAGCAGTACTTC.

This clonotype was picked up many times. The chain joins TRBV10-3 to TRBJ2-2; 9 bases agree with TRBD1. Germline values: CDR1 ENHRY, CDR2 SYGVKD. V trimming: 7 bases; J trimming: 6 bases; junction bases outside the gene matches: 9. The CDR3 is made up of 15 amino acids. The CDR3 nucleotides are TGTGCCATCAACACAGGGGGCAAGTGGTCCGGGGAGCTGTTTTTT. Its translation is CAINTGGKWSGELFF.

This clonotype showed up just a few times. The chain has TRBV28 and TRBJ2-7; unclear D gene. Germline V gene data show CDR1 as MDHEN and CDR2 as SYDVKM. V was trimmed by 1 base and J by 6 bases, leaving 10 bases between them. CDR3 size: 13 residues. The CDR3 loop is CASSLFPGSEQYF. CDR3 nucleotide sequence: TGTGCCAGCAGTTTATTTCCCGGGTCCGAGCAGTACTTC.

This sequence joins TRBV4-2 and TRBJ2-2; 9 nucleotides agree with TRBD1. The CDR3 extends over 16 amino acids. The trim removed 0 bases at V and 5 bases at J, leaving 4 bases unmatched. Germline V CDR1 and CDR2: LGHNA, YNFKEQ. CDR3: CASSQDGTGLTGELFF. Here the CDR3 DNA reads TGTGCCAGCAGCCAAGATGGGACAGGGCTAACCGGGGAGCTGTTTTTT.

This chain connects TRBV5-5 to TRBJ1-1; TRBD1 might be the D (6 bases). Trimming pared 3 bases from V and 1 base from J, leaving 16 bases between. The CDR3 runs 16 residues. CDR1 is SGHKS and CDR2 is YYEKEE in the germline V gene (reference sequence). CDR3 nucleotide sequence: TGTGCCAGCAGCTGGGGGGGGGGACAAACGAACACTGAAGCTTTCTTT. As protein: CASSWGGGQTNTEAFF.

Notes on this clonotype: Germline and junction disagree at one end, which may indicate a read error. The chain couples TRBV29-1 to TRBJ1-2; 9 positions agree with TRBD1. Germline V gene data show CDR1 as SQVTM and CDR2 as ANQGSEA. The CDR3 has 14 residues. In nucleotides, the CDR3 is TGCAGCGTAGAAGCGACAGGGGGTGAATATGGCTACACCTTC. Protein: CSVEATGGEYGYTF.

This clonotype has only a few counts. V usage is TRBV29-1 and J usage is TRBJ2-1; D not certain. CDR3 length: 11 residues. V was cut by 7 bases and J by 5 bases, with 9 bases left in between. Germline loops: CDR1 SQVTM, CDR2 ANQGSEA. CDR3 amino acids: CSATPNNEQFF. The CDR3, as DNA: TGCAGCGCCACACCTAACAATGAGCAGTTCTTC.

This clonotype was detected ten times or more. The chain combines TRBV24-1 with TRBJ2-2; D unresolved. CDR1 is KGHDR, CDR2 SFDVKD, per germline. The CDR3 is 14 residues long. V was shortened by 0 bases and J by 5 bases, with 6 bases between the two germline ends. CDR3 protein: CATSDLKRTGELFF. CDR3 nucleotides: TGTGCCACCAGTGATTTGAAGAGGACCGGGGAGCTGTTTTTT.

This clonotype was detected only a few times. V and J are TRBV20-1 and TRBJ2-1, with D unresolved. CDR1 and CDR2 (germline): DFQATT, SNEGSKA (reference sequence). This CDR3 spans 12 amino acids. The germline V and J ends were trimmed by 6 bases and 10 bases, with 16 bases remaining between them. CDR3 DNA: TGCAGTGCCGGGCCTAAAAGGGTCGAGCAGTTCTTC. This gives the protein CSAGPKRVEQFF.

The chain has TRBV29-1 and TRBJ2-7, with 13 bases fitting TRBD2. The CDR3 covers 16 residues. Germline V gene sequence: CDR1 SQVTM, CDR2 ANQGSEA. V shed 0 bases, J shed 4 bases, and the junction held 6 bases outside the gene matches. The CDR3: CSVEEGTSGMRYEQYF. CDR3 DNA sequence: TGCAGCGTTGAAGAGGGGACTAGCGGGATGAGGTACGAGCAGTACTTC.

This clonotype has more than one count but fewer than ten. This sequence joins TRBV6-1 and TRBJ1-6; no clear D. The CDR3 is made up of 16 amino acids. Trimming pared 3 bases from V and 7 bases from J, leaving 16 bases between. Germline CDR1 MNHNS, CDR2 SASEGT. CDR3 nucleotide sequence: TGTGCCAGCAGTGACCGGGCCCTGGTTTTCAATTCACCCCTCCACTTT. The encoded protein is CASSDRALVFNSPLHF.